This T cell receptor beta chain derives from a study of blood T cell repertoires in COVID-19. Study background: From the United States, Italy and Spain came samples of acute and convalescent COVID-19.

TCRdb keeps only in-frame clones here, not all; method: immunoSEQ multiplex PCR. The sample has about 110,000 clones; roughly 84% are singletons. Sequenced: peripheral blood. This clonotype originated in a human donor in a cohort sampled during active COVID-19.

In DNA form, the CDR3 reads TGTGCCAGCAGCCCCAGCGCCTACGAGCAGTACTTC. Its protein product is CASSPSAYEQYF. The chain uses TRBV12-1 and TRBJ2-7; the table's D gene call, TRBD2, was not cross checked with the DNA. TRBV12-1 is marked as a pseudogene. The CDR3 loop spans 12 amino acids.